The 18 T cell receptor beta chains below all came from one sample that was sequenced in a study of molecular identifiers for immune sequencing clone quantification. TCRdb passed the PCR reads through MiXCR, listing each CDR3 protein once. The sample carries approximately 550,000 distinct CDR3 sequences, 20% to 25% recorded once. The source material was naive CD8+ T cells from blood, with Jurkat cell RNA spiked in. Subset: FACS-sorted CD8+CD4-CCR7+CD45RA+ naive T cells. All receptors come from a human donor in good health. Some libraries in this study had Jurkat cell RNA spiked in.

The chain employs TRBV9 and TRBJ2-7; TRBD1 matches 9 bases. Germline values: CDR1 SGDLS, CDR2 YYNGEE. After removal of 1 base from V and 5 bases from J, the junction contained 4 bases not matched to a gene. The CDR3 has 14 amino acids. CDR3 in DNA: TGTGCCAGCAGCGTATCGGGACAGGGAGACGAGCAGTACTTC. Translating gives CASSVSGQGDEQYF. The entire variable domain, with the rest obtained from reference TRBV9 and TRBJ2-7, is as follows: DSGVTQTPKHLITATGQRVTLRCSPRSGDLSVYWYQQSLDQGLQFLIQYYNGEERAKGNILERFSAQQFPDLHSELNLSSLELGDSALYFCASSVSGQGDEQYFGPGTRLTVT.

With regard to this clonotype: A much larger clone lies one base from this, so it may be a read error. The chain combines TRBV29-1 with TRBJ2-5; maybe TRBD1 (6 bases). Germline values: CDR1 SQVTM, CDR2 ANQGSEA. The CDR3 runs 13 residues. V shed 7 bases and J shed 9 bases, with 21 bases lying between them. The chain's CDR3 is CSADSGGAEAQYF. CDR3 coding DNA: TGCAGCGCCGATAGTGGGGGCGCTGAGGCCCAGTACTTC. Together with reference TRBV29-1 and TRBJ2-5, the CDR3 gives the full variable domain: SAVISQKPSRDICQRGTSLTIQCQVDSQVTMMFWYRQQPGQSLTLIATANQGSEATYESGFVIDKFPISRPNLTFSTLTVSNMSPEDSSIYLCSADSGGAEAQYFGPGTRLLVL.

This clonotype was recorded a few times. This chain connects TRBV7-9 to TRBJ2-1; D possibly corresponds to TRBD2 (7 bases). The length of the CDR3 is 16 residues. Between the trimmed V and J ends, which lost 5 bases and 1 base, there was a span of 15 bases. Germline V gives CDR1 SEHNR, CDR2 FQNEAQ (reference sequence). The CDR3, as DNA: TGTGCCAGCAGCGCATCGGGGGGCGCTTCCTACAATGAGCAGTTCTTC. Translated: CASSASGGASYNEQFF.

This clonotype was observed a handful of times. The V gene is TRBV27, the J gene TRBJ2-1; the D gene could be TRBD1 or TRBD2 (5 bases each). The germline V gene encodes CDR1 MNHEY and CDR2 SMNVEV (reference sequence). Trimming cost V 5 bases and J 5 bases, with 10 bases left between them. The CDR3 is 13 amino acids. This CDR3 is CASSKLGDNEQFF. In DNA form, the CDR3 reads TGTGCCAGCAGTAAGTTGGGGGACAATGAGCAGTTCTTC.

This clonotype was seen at least ten times. CDR3 DNA: TGCGCCAGCAGCCAAAATGAACACGGCGGCTACCAAGAGACCCAGTACTTC. It specifies CASSQNEHGGYQETQYF. The chain uses TRBV4-1 and TRBJ2-5; D unclear. Germline CDR1 and CDR2: MGHRA and YSYEKL. The CDR3 covers 17 residues. Trimming shortened V by 2 bases and J by 0 bases, and 16 bases separated the two germline ends.

This clonotype was seen repeatedly, ten times or more. The chain employs TRBV4-3 and TRBJ2-3; D uncertain. Germline V gene lookup returns CDR1 LGHNA and CDR2 YSLEER. The germline V and J ends were trimmed by 0 bases and 0 bases, with 16 bases remaining between them. The CDR3 is made up of 18 amino acids. CDR3 sequence: CASSQDLIRTPSTDTQYF. The CDR3 region has the DNA TGCGCCAGCAGCCAAGATCTTATTCGGACGCCTAGCACAGATACGCAGTATTTT.

Many counts were recorded for this clonotype. The genes are TRBV7-9 and TRBJ1-2; 8 bases are shared with TRBD1. Germline V gives CDR1 SEHNR, CDR2 FQNEAQ (reference sequence). The CDR3 contains 15 residues. After removal of 5 bases from V and 6 bases from J, the junction contained 11 bases not matched to a gene. This CDR3 reads CASSEGPGGAHGYTF. The CDR3 bases are TGTGCCAGCAGCGAGGGGCCAGGGGGCGCCCATGGCTACACCTTC. Filled out from reference TRBV7-9 and TRBJ1-2, the complete variable domain reads DTGVSQNPRHKITKRGQNVTFRCDPISEHNRLYWYRQTLGQGPEFLTYFQNEAQLEKSRLLSDRFSAERPKGSFSTLEIQRTEQGDSAMYLCASSEGPGGAHGYTFGSGTRLTVV.

This clonotype came up many times. This chain joins TRBV6-5 and TRBJ2-1; D ambiguous. V was clipped by 5 bases and J by 8 bases, with 16 bases between them. Per germline, CDR1 MNHEY and CDR2 SVGAGI. CDR3 size: 14 residues. Written as DNA, the CDR3 is TGTGCCAGCAGTCCCCTTTCTGAGTTTGATGAGCAGTTCTTC. Protein product: CASSPLSEFDEQFF.

The chain employs TRBV5-5 and TRBJ2-1; D not resolved. V dropped 1 base and J dropped 2 bases, with 10 bases sitting between them. The CDR3 spans 15 residues. Germline loops: CDR1 SGHKS, CDR2 YYEKEE (reference sequence). Here the CDR3 DNA reads TGTGCCAGCAGCTTGTCCCGGGCCCCCTACAATGAGCAGTTCTTC. This encodes CASSLSRAPYNEQFF.

In the case of this clonotype: A much bigger clone sits one base away, suggesting this may be a read error. The chain couples TRBV30 to TRBJ2-1; D uncertain. This CDR3 has 13 residues. CDR1 is GTSNPN, CDR2 SVGIG, per germline (reference sequence). Trimming cost V 0 bases and J 6 bases, with 9 bases left between them. Written as DNA, the CDR3 is TGTGCCTGGAGTGTACGGATGTGCAATGAGCAGTTCTTC. Amino acids: CAWSVRMCNEQFF. The full variable domain, rest sourced from reference TRBV30 and TRBJ2-1, is SQTIHQWPATLVQPVGSPLSLECTVEGTSNPNLYWYRQAAGRGLQLLFYSVGIGQISSEVPQNLSASRPQDRQFILSSKKLLLSDSGFYLCAWSVRMCNEQFFGPGTRLTVL.

The table lists this clonotype with a few counts. This chain connects TRBV20-1 to TRBJ2-7, with 8 bases matching TRBD2. The V gene's germline CDR1 is DFQATT and CDR2 SNEGSKA (reference sequence). The CDR3 loop spans 13 amino acids. With V trimmed by 2 bases and J by 12 bases, 12 bases remained unmatched. DNA for the CDR3: TGCAGTGCTAGATATTCTAGCGGGCCTCAAAGGTACTTC. Protein product: CSARYSSGPQRYF.

Points on this clonotype: This clone may be a read error of a much larger clone one base away. The chain recombines TRBV19 with TRBJ2-7; D remains unclear. This CDR3 contains 12 residues. Germline values: CDR1 LNHDA, CDR2 SQIVND (reference sequence). The V gene lost 0 bases and the J gene lost 6 bases, with 6 bases spanning the gap. The CDR3 protein is CASSIDNCEQYF. The CDR3 region has the DNA TGTGCCAGTAGTATAGACAACTGCGAGCAGTACTTC.

This clonotype was counted a few times. A much bigger clone sits one base away, suggesting this may be a read error. In this CDR3 the conserved last residue, phenylalanine or tryptophan, is missing, so a read error is likely. The gene calls are TRBV7-9 and TRBJ1-4; D not certain. The CDR3 spans 14 residues. Germline V lookup: CDR1 SEHNR, CDR2 FQNEAQ (reference sequence). Trimming cost V 1 base and J 5 bases, with 8 bases left between them. The CDR3 protein is CASSLDPLNEKLFS. The DNA of the CDR3 is TGTGCCAGCAGCTTAGATCCCTTAAATGAAAAACTGTTTTCT.

This clonotype was seen a few times. The chain has TRBV29-1 and TRBJ2-4; a possible D gene is TRBD2 (5 bases). V was clipped by 6 bases and J by 6 bases, with 15 bases between them. CDR1 is SQVTM and CDR2 is ANQGSEA in the germline V gene. The CDR3 has 13 residues. The CDR3 sequence is CSVQDGVRNIQYF. The CDR3 DNA follows: TGCAGCGTCCAGGACGGGGTTCGAAACATTCAGTACTTC.

Worth noting for this clonotype: Being one base from a much bigger clone, this may be a read error. The chain carries TRBV28 and TRBJ1-4; D remains unclear. The germline gives CDR1 MDHEN, CDR2 SYDVKM. The CDR3 contains 15 residues. The V and J ends lost 5 bases and 0 bases respectively, with 10 bases between them. CDR3 nucleotides: TGTGCCAGCAGTACAGACTCTGCAACTAATGAAAAACTGTTTTTT. Amino acid sequence: CASSTDSATNEKLFF.

Ten or more counts support this clonotype. This chain joins TRBV7-2 and TRBJ2-5, with D maybe TRBD2 (5 bases). V lost 5 bases, J lost 4 bases, and 17 bases lay in between. CDR1 and CDR2 from the germline V gene are SGHTA and FQGNSA. The CDR3 consists of 15 residues. The CDR3 DNA reads as TGTGCCAGCAGCGCCCTGGTGAGGGTTGGAGAGACCCAGTACTTC. Residues: CASSALVRVGETQYF.

About this clonotype itself: A much larger clonotype is one base distant, so this may be a read error. The V call is TRBV7-8, the J call TRBJ2-3; TRBD2 matches 9 bases. The CDR3 runs to 18 residues. The V gene's germline CDR1 is SGHVS and CDR2 FQNEAQ. The CDR3 is CASSLGVKRGAVTDTQCF. CDR3 nucleotides: TGTGCCAGCAGCTTAGGTGTTAAGCGGGGGGCCGTCACAGATACGCAGTGTTTT.

This clonotype was counted between two and nine times. This rearrangement joins TRBV6-5 to TRBJ2-2; either TRBD1 or TRBD2 may fit D (5 bases each). The CDR3 contains 15 residues. Germline loops: CDR1 MNHEY, CDR2 SVGAGI. The V and J ends lost 3 bases and 1 base respectively, with 9 bases between them. This chain's CDR3 is CASSYGDGNTGELFF. CDR3 DNA sequence: TGTGCCAGCAGTTATGGGGACGGGAACACCGGGGAGCTGTTTTTT.